The 2 T cell receptor beta chains listed next were all sequenced from one sample in a study of molecular identifiers for immune sequencing clone quantification. TCRdb redid the calling of the PCR reads with MiXCR, one entry per CDR3 protein. The top ten hold around 0.9% of the sample, which has about 640,000 distinct CDR3 sequences, about 20% seen once. Sequencing was done on a sample of naive CD8+ T cells from blood, with Jurkat cell RNA spiked in. Stated subset: FACS-sorted CD8+CD4-CCR7+CD45RA+ naive T cells. These receptors were collected from a human donor in good health. Some libraries in this study had Jurkat cell RNA spiked in.

This clonotype was counted at least ten times. The V call is TRBV29-1, the J call TRBJ2-1; TRBD2 might be the D (6 bases). Between the trimmed V and J ends, which lost 4 bases and 8 bases, there was a span of 15 bases. The CDR3 runs 13 residues. The germline V gene encodes CDR1 SQVTM and CDR2 ANQGSEA. This CDR3 reads CSVVGRGTDEQFF. CDR3 nucleotides: TGCAGCGTTGTTGGTCGGGGGACCGATGAGCAGTTCTTC.

This chain connects TRBV6-6 to TRBJ1-1; 7 nucleotides agree with TRBD1. Losses at the gene ends were 3 bases for V and 8 bases for J; bases not matched to a gene: 6. Germline V CDR1 and CDR2: MNHNY, SVGAGI (reference sequence). The CDR3 runs to 13 residues. The CDR3 sequence is CASSYARGWEAFF. Written as DNA, the CDR3 is TGTGCCAGCAGTTATGCCAGGGGGTGGGAAGCTTTCTTT.